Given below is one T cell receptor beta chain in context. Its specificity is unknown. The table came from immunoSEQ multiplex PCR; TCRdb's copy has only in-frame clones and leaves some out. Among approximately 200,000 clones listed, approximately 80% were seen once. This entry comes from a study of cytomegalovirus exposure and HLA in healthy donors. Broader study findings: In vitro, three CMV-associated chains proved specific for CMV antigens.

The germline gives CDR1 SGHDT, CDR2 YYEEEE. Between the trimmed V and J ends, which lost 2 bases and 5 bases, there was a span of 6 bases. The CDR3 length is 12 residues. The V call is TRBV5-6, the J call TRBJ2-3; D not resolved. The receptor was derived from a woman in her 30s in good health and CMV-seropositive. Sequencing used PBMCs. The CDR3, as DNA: TGTGCCAGCAGCTTTAGTGGAGATACGCAGTATTTT. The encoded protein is CASSFSGDTQYF.